This is a list of T cell receptor beta chains from one sample in a study of T cell responses to AZD1222 COVID-19 vaccine. Method: immunoSEQ multiplex PCR; TCRdb's copy keeps in-frame clones and lacks some. This sample yields 250,000 or so clones, of which more than 85% are seen a single time; about 0.5% belongs to the top ten. Sequencing was performed on peripheral blood, taken on day 0 of AZD1222 vaccination. All receptors derive from an adult in good health. CDR3s include the opening cysteine and the closing phenylalanine or tryptophan. A D gene is named only where the DNA matches it firmly. Rows give clone size only sometimes, using once, few, many, or a class for an expanded clone.

clone size,J gene,V gene,D gene,CDR3 protein,CDR3 DNA
.,TRBJ1-5,TRBV3-1/TRBV3-2,.,CASSQEAGNPIMPQHF,TGTGCCAGCAGCCAAGAGGCAGGTAATCCCATCATGCCCCAGCATTTT
once,TRBJ1-3,TRBV11-2,.,CASSRGGGLGNTIYF,TGTGCCAGCAGCCGAGGTGGGGGGCTTGGAAACACCATATATTTT
.,TRBJ1-1,TRBV5-4,TRBD1,CASSRGQGADTEAFF,TGTGCCAGCAGCCGGGGACAGGGGGCGGACACTGAAGCTTTCTTT
.,TRBJ1-3,TRBV3-1/TRBV3-2,.,CASSQNSGSGNTIYF,TGTGCCAGCAGCCAAAACTCAGGGTCTGGAAACACCATATATTTT
.,TRBJ1-1,TRBV6-1,.,CASSEGRTLKTFF,TGTGCCAGCAGTGAAGGTAGGACATTGAAAACTTTCTTT
.,TRBJ1-5,TRBV10-1,.,CASSEHSNQPQHF,TGCGCCAGCAGTGAACACAGCAATCAGCCCCAGCATTTT
.,TRBJ1-1,TRBV2,TRBD1,CASVGLTGGTEAFF,TGTGCCAGCGTAGGTTTAACAGGGGGCACTGAAGCTTTCTTT
.,TRBJ1-2,TRBV6-5,.,CASTPDLKVGGYTF,TGTGCCAGCACCCCAGACCTTAAGGTGGGGGGCTACACCTTC
once,TRBJ2-7,TRBV5-1,TRBD2,CASSLDWTSGDEQYF,TGCGCCAGCAGCTTGGATTGGACTAGCGGGGACGAGCAGTACTTC
.,TRBJ2-1,TRBV28,.,CASARYNEQFF,TGTGCCAGCGCAAGATACAATGAGCAGTTCTTC
.,TRBJ2-7,TRBV28,.,CASSSIHMGIAYEQYF,TGTGCCAGCAGTTCCATTCACATGGGCATCGCCTACGAGCAGTACTTC
.,TRBJ1-6,TRBV5-1,.,CASSWTSVTGYSPLHF,TGCGCCAGCAGCTGGACCTCCGTGACTGGGTATTCACCCCTCCACTTT
.,TRBJ2-1,TRBV15,TRBD2,CATSRDRAGGYNEQFF,TGTGCCACCAGCAGAGATCGGGCGGGGGGTTACAATGAGCAGTTCTTC
few,TRBJ2-5,TRBV18,.,CASSPGREETQYF,TGTGCCAGCTCACCGGGGCGGGAAGAGACCCAGTACTTC
.,TRBJ2-2,TRBV3-1/TRBV3-2,.,CASSQVLLEELFF,TGTGCCAGCAGCCAAGTACTCTTGGAGGAGCTGTTTTTT
.,TRBJ2-1,TRBV27,.,CASSFGANEQFF,TGTGCCAGCAGTTTTGGAGCTAATGAGCAGTTCTTC
.,TRBJ2-7,TRBV13,TRBD2,CASSSGLAGFEQYF,TGTGCCAGCAGCTCCGGACTAGCGGGATTCGAGCAGTACTTC
.,TRBJ1-5,TRBV28,TRBD1,CASSPLRTGSNQPQHF,TGTGCCAGCAGCCCCCTTAGGACAGGGAGCAATCAGCCCCAGCATTTT
.,TRBJ2-2,TRBV7-9,TRBD1,CASSVTGPGELFF,TGTGCCAGCAGCGTGACAGGGCCCGGGGAGCTGTTTTTT
.,TRBJ1-2,TRBV29-1,.,CSVESGRRPYGYTF,TGCAGCGTTGAAAGCGGACGTCGCCCCTATGGCTACACCTTC
.,TRBJ1-1,TRBV28,.,CATTQMNTEAFF,TGTGCCACTACCCAAATGAACACTGAAGCTTTCTTT
once,TRBJ2-3,TRBV10-2,TRBD2,CATSPGTSVNTQYF,TGCGCCACCTCTCCCGGGACTAGCGTAAATACGCAGTATTTT
few,TRBJ2-7,TRBV3-1/TRBV3-2,.,CASSQDLGKTYEQYF,TGTGCCAGCAGCCAAGATCTTGGAAAGACCTACGAGCAGTACTTC
.,TRBJ1-2,TRBV10-3,TRBD1,CAISDGGTGTRPTF,TGTGCCATCAGTGACGGAGGGACAGGGACCCGTCCCACCTTC
.,TRBJ2-3,TRBV6-4,.,CASRAQGGSTDTQYF,TGTGCCAGCAGAGCTCAAGGCGGGAGCACAGATACGCAGTATTTT
.,TRBJ1-5,TRBV2,.,CASSGGWVVNQPQHF,TGTGCCAGCAGCGGGGGTTGGGTTGTCAATCAGCCCCAGCATTTT
.,TRBJ2-2,TRBV5-4,TRBD2,CATSFPGLAATGELFF,TGTGCCACCTCTTTTCCGGGACTAGCGGCCACCGGGGAGCTGTTTTTT
.,TRBJ1-1,TRBV11-1,.,CASSLGLSTEAFF,TGTGCCAGCAGCTTAGGGTTGAGCACTGAAGCTTTCTTT
.,TRBJ2-7,TRBV10-2,TRBD1,CASSEWGQGYEQYF,TGCGCCAGCAGTGAGTGGGGACAGGGCTACGAGCAGTACTTC
.,TRBJ2-7,TRBV5-4,.,CASSLKGGDEQYF,TGTGCCAGCAGCTTAAAAGGAGGAGACGAGCAGTACTTC
.,TRBJ2-3,TRBV7-2,TRBD2,CASSTRTSVTDTQYF,TGTGCCAGCAGCACCAGGACTAGCGTCACAGATACGCAGTATTTT
.,TRBJ1-1,TRBV5-4,.,CASSPTGMNTEAFF,TGTGCCAGCAGCCCAACAGGGATGAACACTGAAGCTTTCTTT
.,TRBJ1-2,TRBV5-4,.,CASSLNENYGYTF,TGTGCCAGCAGCTTGAACGAAAACTATGGCTACACCTTC
.,TRBJ1-5,TRBV2,.,CASGQNQPQHF,TGTGCCAGCGGACAGAATCAGCCCCAGCATTTT
.,TRBJ2-7,TRBV5-1,.,CASKGSGYEQYF,TGCGCCAGCAAGGGGTCAGGCTACGAGCAGTACTTC
.,TRBJ1-1,TRBV27,.,CASSLRSNTEAFF,TGTGCCAGCAGTTTAAGGTCGAACACTGAAGCTTTCTTT
.,TRBJ1-1,TRBV4-1,TRBD1,CASSPGQARDLNAEAFF,TGCGCCAGCAGCCCCGGACAGGCTCGGGACCTGAACGCTGAAGCTTTCTTT
.,TRBJ2-5,TRBV7-9,TRBD2,CASSSLLPGLADQETQYF,TGTGCCAGCAGCTCCCTTCTTCCGGGACTAGCGGATCAAGAGACCCAGTACTTC
few,TRBJ1-1,TRBV23-1,TRBD1,CASSQFGTDDLNTEAFF,TGCGCCAGCAGTCAATTTGGGACAGACGATTTGAACACTGAAGCTTTCTTT
.,TRBJ2-2,TRBV7-9,.,CASSLRQTNTGELFF,TGTGCCAGCAGCTTGCGCCAGACGAACACCGGGGAGCTGTTTTTT
.,TRBJ1-1,TRBV5-1,TRBD1,CASSSRTGRGMNTEAFF,TGCGCCAGCAGCTCTCGGACAGGTAGGGGTATGAACACTGAAGCTTTCTTT
.,TRBJ2-1,TRBV28,.,CASSPGANQPNNEQFF,TGTGCCAGCAGCCCGGGGGCGAATCAACCAAACAATGAGCAGTTCTTC
.,TRBJ2-5,TRBV25-1,.,CASSEGLRTQYF,TGTGCCAGCAGTGAGGGGCTCCGGACCCAGTACTTC
.,TRBJ2-5,TRBV6-6,.,CASSPDHGGTQYF,TGTGCCAGCAGTCCTGATCACGGTGGGACCCAGTACTTC
.,TRBJ2-1,TRBV28,.,CASSLPGNEQFF,TGTGCCAGCAGTTTACCAGGGAATGAGCAGTTCTTC
.,TRBJ1-5,TRBV19,.,CASTLAGGRSQHF,TGTGCCAGTACCTTAGCGGGGGGTAGGTCCCAGCATTTT
.,TRBJ2-2,TRBV7-3,TRBD1,CASSLGIIQGAGELFF,TGTGCCAGCAGCTTAGGAATTATTCAGGGGGCCGGGGAGCTGTTTTTT
.,TRBJ1-1,TRBV27,.,CASTPRIGDTEAFF,TGTGCCAGCACCCCCCGGATCGGGGACACTGAAGCTTTCTTT
.,TRBJ2-5,TRBV7-2,TRBD1,CASSLGGQGLETQYF,TGTGCCAGCAGCTTAGGTGGACAGGGGTTAGAGACCCAGTACTTC
.,TRBJ2-2,TRBV24-1,.,CATSFGSGGELFF,TGTGCCACCAGTTTTGGCTCTGGCGGGGAGCTGTTTTTT
.,TRBJ2-5,TRBV5-5,.,CASSLAGGAGTQYF,TGTGCCAGCAGCTTGGCCGGGGGAGCCGGGACCCAGTACTTC
.,TRBJ2-3,TRBV3-1/TRBV3-2,TRBD2,CASRLAGARGDTQYF,TGTGCCAGCAGGCTAGCGGGGGCCAGGGGGGATACGCAGTATTTT
.,TRBJ1-4,TRBV14,.,CASSYSNNEKLFF,TGTGCCAGCAGCTATTCTAATAATGAAAAACTGTTTTTT
.,TRBJ2-2,TRBV27,TRBD2,CASSLWLAGDTGELFF,TGTGCCAGCAGTTTATGGCTAGCGGGGGACACCGGGGAGCTGTTTTTT
.,TRBJ2-2,TRBV7-9,.,CASSPSVGGELFF,TGTGCCAGCAGCCCTTCGGTGGGCGGGGAGCTGTTTTTT
.,TRBJ2-7,TRBV27,.,CASSHSMGAEQYF,TGTGCCAGCAGCCATAGTATGGGGGCCGAGCAGTACTTC
.,TRBJ1-5,TRBV6-6,.,CASSYSQSNQPQHF,TGTGCCAGCAGTTACTCACAGAGCAATCAGCCCCAGCATTTT